Here is one T cell receptor beta chain with its context. This CDR3 comprises 14 residues. Germline CDR1 reads LGHNA; CDR2 reads YNFKEQ. Losses at the gene ends were 5 bases for V and 5 bases for J; bases not matched to a gene: 7. The sample belongs to a study of T cell changes during pregnancy in multiple sclerosis. Libraries were prepared by immunoSEQ multiplex PCR; TCRdb keeps only in-frame clonotypes and omits some of them. The table includes 40,000 to 45,000 clones, around 90% detected once. The material sequenced was CD8+ T cells from peripheral blood mononuclear cells, taken after pregnancy. The receptor was isolated from a female donor in good health, enrolled as a control in a pregnancy study. The rearrangement uses TRBV4-2 and TRBJ2-7; 9 nucleotides align to TRBD1. The CDR3 region has the DNA TGTGCCAGCAGCAACCGGGACAGGGTAGACGAGCAGTACTTC. It specifies CASSNRDRVDEQYF.